A single sample is the source of the 25 T cell receptor beta chains below, sequenced in a study of blood T cell repertoires in COVID-19. Profiled with immunoSEQ multiplex PCR; TCRdb holds only in-frame clones, not every one. Of about 73,000 clones in the sample, roughly 89% were seen once. What was sequenced was peripheral blood. Source of these receptors: a man older than 75 with acute or convalescent COVID-19.

This chain connects TRBV30 to TRBJ1-1; possible D gene TRBD1, 5 bases. Per germline, CDR1 GTSNPN and CDR2 SVGIG (reference sequence). The CDR3 has 15 amino acids. V lost 5 bases, J lost 3 bases, and 19 bases lay in between. CDR3 residues: CAWSLGLPGDTEAFF. CDR3 coding DNA: TGTGCCTGGTCCTTGGGACTTCCTGGGGACACTGAAGCTTTCTTT.

The chain links TRBV10-3 to TRBJ2-2; TRBD2 aligns across 11 bases. Germline lookup yields CDR1 ENHRY and CDR2 SYGVKD. The CDR3 totals 17 residues. The V gene end was trimmed by 6 bases and the J gene end by 7 bases; junction bases not matched to a gene: 13. In DNA, the CDR3 is TGTGCCATCAGGCCTACTAGCGGGAGAAGTATGTACGGGGAGCTGTTTTTT. This encodes CAIRPTSGRSMYGELFF.

The chain recombines TRBV25-1 with TRBJ1-1; 7 bases line up with TRBD1. CDR1 and CDR2 from the germline V gene are MGHDK and SYGVNS. V lost 2 bases and J lost 1; bases outside the gene matches: 1. The CDR3 covers 14 residues. CDR3 in DNA: TGTGCCAGCAGTGAAGCAGGGGGGAACACTGAAGCTTTCTTT. As protein: CASSEAGGNTEAFF.

The CDR3 DNA follows: TGTGCCAGCAGCTTCGGGACAAACTACGAGCAGTACTTC. Translated, it gives CASSFGTNYEQYF. This chain uses TRBV11-3 with TRBJ2-7, with D perhaps matching TRBD1 (6 bases). With 3 bases removed from V and 3 bases from J, the gap between germline ends came to 9 bases. CDR1 is SGHNT, CDR2 YENEEA, per germline. CDR3 length: 13 amino acids.

This clone was seen a single time. The chain recombines TRBV3-1 (or the pseudogene TRBV3-2) with TRBJ1-1; TRBD1 aligns across 7 bases. Germline CDR1 and CDR2: LGHDT and YNNKEL (reference sequence). V lost 4 bases to trimming and J lost 11 bases; unmatched junction nucleotides: 10. The CDR3 loop spans 13 amino acids. CDR3 coding DNA: TGTGCCAGCAGCCCTGGGGGGACAGTGGGTGCTTTCTTT. Its protein is CASSPGGTVGAFF.

The V gene is TRBV28, the J gene TRBJ2-7, with 7 bases aligning to TRBD1. CDR1 MDHEN and CDR2 SYDVKM come from the germline V gene. Germline trimming cut 6 bases from V and 3 bases from J; bases unmatched to any gene: 2. The CDR3 extends over 12 amino acids. The CDR3 spells CASSGTVYEQYF. CDR3 nucleotides: TGTGCCAGCAGCGGGACAGTCTACGAGCAGTACTTC.

This rearrangement joins TRBV11-2 to TRBJ2-1; D may be TRBD2 (6 bases). CDR1 is SGHAT and CDR2 is FQNNGV in the germline V gene. V was clipped by 4 bases and J by 3 bases, with 19 bases between them. This CDR3 is built from 17 residues. The DNA for the CDR3 is TGTGCCAGCAGCTCTTTAAGTGGAGGGGTTCTCTACAATGAGCAGTTCTTC. Its protein product is CASSSLSGGVLYNEQFF.

The chain has TRBV6-1 and TRBJ2-1, with a possible D match to TRBD1 (5 bases). The CDR3 loop spans 12 amino acids. The V gene lost 3 bases and the J gene lost 6 bases, with 6 bases spanning the gap. Germline V gene lookup returns CDR1 MNHNS and CDR2 SASEGT. The CDR3 bases are TGTGCCAGCAGTGATGGGGCCAATGAGCAGTTCTTC. It encodes CASSDGANEQFF.

The J gene is TRBJ1-2, the V gene TRBV19, with D unclear. This CDR3 spans 16 amino acids. Germline CDR1 LNHDA, CDR2 SQIVND (reference sequence). Trimming stripped 1 base from V and 0 bases from J, with 12 bases between. The CDR3 bases are TGTGCCAGTAGTATAGCATACGGGAGCACTAACTATGGCTACACCTTC. The encoded protein is CASSIAYGSTNYGYTF.

The genes are TRBV6-6 and TRBJ2-1, with D possibly TRBD2 on 6 matching bases. The CDR3 loop spans 11 amino acids. V was shortened by 6 bases and J by 9 bases, with 9 bases between the two germline ends. Per the germline V gene, CDR1 is MNHNY and CDR2 is SVGAGI (reference sequence). CDR3 sequence: CASSEEGEQFF. The CDR3 nucleotides read TGTGCCAGCAGCGAGGAGGGTGAGCAGTTCTTC.

The genes are TRBV6-6 and TRBJ2-7, with a possible D match to TRBD1 (6 bases). V lost 6 bases, J lost 3 bases, and 9 bases lay in between. The CDR3 is 12 amino acids. Per the germline V gene, CDR1 is MNHNY and CDR2 is SVGAGI (reference sequence). The CDR3 sequence: CASRAGVYEQYF. CDR3 nucleotides: TGTGCCAGCAGGGCAGGGGTCTACGAGCAGTACTTC.

V is TRBV5-1 and J is TRBJ1-2; D gene unclear. The CDR3 contains 12 residues. V dropped 4 bases and J dropped 3 bases, with 7 bases sitting between them. Germline V gene lookup returns CDR1 SGHRS and CDR2 YFSETQ. The CDR3 region is CASSEVHYGYTF. In DNA, the CDR3 is TGCGCCAGCAGCGAGGTTCACTATGGCTACACCTTC.

Only a few counts were recorded for this clone. This chain links TRBV6-5 with TRBJ1-2; 7 bases agree with TRBD1. V was clipped by 6 bases and J by 7 bases; unmatched bases: 11. The germline V gene has CDR1 MNHEY and CDR2 SVGAGI. The CDR3 runs to 14 residues. The CDR3, as DNA: TGTGCCAGCAGCTTCGGACAGGAGGCGGCTGGCTACACCTTC. It yields the protein CASSFGQEAAGYTF.

This chain uses TRBV7-9 with TRBJ2-7; TRBD1 aligns across 7 bases. V trimming: 4 bases; J trimming: 5 bases; junction bases outside the gene matches: 2. Germline V lookup: CDR1 SEHNR, CDR2 FQNEAQ (reference sequence). This CDR3 is 12 amino acids long. The CDR3 spells CASSSTGNEQYF. CDR3 sequence (DNA): TGTGCCAGCAGCTCGACAGGGAACGAGCAGTACTTC. The full variable domain, completed using reference TRBV7-9 and TRBJ2-7, is DTGVSQNPRHKITKRGQNVTFRCDPISEHNRLYWYRQTLGQGPEFLTYFQNEAQLEKSRLLSDRFSAERPKGSFSTLEIQRTEQGDSAMYLCASSSTGNEQYFGPGTRLTVT.

In this sample, this clone turned up once. This rearrangement joins TRBV7-9 to TRBJ2-7; 8 nucleotides align to TRBD1. CDR3 size: 15 residues. With 4 bases clipped from V and 7 bases from J, the junction kept 12 bases outside the gene matches. Germline lookup yields CDR1 SEHNR and CDR2 FQNEAQ (reference sequence). CDR3 bases: TGTGCCAGCAGCTACGGGACAGGCGTAGATGAGGAGCAGTACTTC. Its translation is CASSYGTGVDEEQYF.

The V gene is TRBV5-1, the J gene TRBJ2-5, with 8 bases aligning to TRBD1. The CDR3 is 14 amino acids. CDR1 is SGHRS and CDR2 is YFSETQ in the germline V gene. The V segment lost 3 bases and the J segment 4 bases; nucleotides outside the gene matches: 5. The CDR3 protein is CASSYGQGGETQYF. The DNA of the CDR3 is TGCGCCAGCAGCTACGGACAGGGAGGAGAGACCCAGTACTTC.

The chain uses TRBV15 and TRBJ2-1; D unclear. Germline lookup yields CDR1 LNHNV and CDR2 YYDKDF (reference sequence). The germline V and J ends were trimmed by 4 bases and 5 bases, with 9 bases remaining between them. The length of the CDR3 is 13 residues. The CDR3 coding sequence is TGTGCCACCAGCACGACTTACGACAATGAGCAGTTCTTC. This translates into CATSTTYDNEQFF.

The chain joins TRBV5-4 to TRBJ1-2; unclear D gene. This CDR3 has 15 residues. Germline CDR1 reads SGHNT; CDR2 reads YYREEE (reference sequence). V shed 4 bases and J shed 8 bases, with 21 bases lying between them. The CDR3 is CASSTLDTVVWGYTF. CDR3 coding DNA: TGTGCCAGCAGCACTTTAGACACGGTAGTATGGGGCTACACCTTC.

The rearrangement uses TRBV5-1 and TRBJ1-2; 9 bases are shared with TRBD1. Per germline, CDR1 SGHRS and CDR2 YFSETQ. J lost 1 base, V lost 5 bases, and 3 bases had no gene match. This CDR3 comprises 14 residues. For the CDR3, the DNA is TGCGCCAGCAGACAGGGACAGGGTAACTATGGCTACACCTTC. Its translation: CASRQGQGNYGYTF.

This sequence joins TRBV2 and TRBJ2-6, with D maybe TRBD1 (5 bases). Per the germline V gene, CDR1 is SNHLY and CDR2 is FYNNEI. V gave up 1 base and J gave up 1 base, with 11 bases separating them. This CDR3 comprises 17 residues. The DNA of the CDR3 is TGTGCCAGCAGTGAAGGTCCAGGGCGATCTGGGGCCAACGTCCTGACTTTC. Its protein is CASSEGPGRSGANVLTF.

Here the CDR3 DNA reads TGTGCCAGCAGCCCAGCGGACAGGGTAGTCTATGGCTACACCTTC. As protein: CASSPADRVVYGYTF. The chain recombines TRBV7-8 with TRBJ1-2; 8 nucleotides match TRBD1. The CDR3 spans 15 residues. Trimming cost V 5 bases and J 4 bases; bases outside gene matches: 9. CDR1 and CDR2 (germline): SGHVS, FQNEAQ.

J is TRBJ2-7 and V is TRBV23-1; 7 nucleotides match TRBD2. TRBV23-1 is an ORF; its function is uncertain. CDR3 size: 14 residues. With V trimmed by 6 bases and J by 5 bases, 10 bases remained unmatched. The CDR3 spells CASRQNPGGNEQYF. The CDR3 DNA follows: TGCGCCAGCAGGCAAAATCCGGGAGGAAACGAGCAGTACTTC.

This sequence joins TRBV7-9 and TRBJ1-1; D gene uncertain. V lost 4 bases to trimming and J lost 8 bases, with 11 bases between them. CDR3 length equals 12 residues. The germline V gene has CDR1 SEHNR and CDR2 FQNEAQ (reference sequence). The CDR3 DNA reads TGTGCCAGCAGCTGGCTACAGACAGAAGCTTTCTTT. Translation gives CASSWLQTEAFF.

This clone was seen once. V gene TRBV5-6 combines with J gene TRBJ2-7; a possible D gene is TRBD1 (5 bases). Per the germline V gene, CDR1 is SGHDT and CDR2 is YYEEEE. The V end was cut by 0 bases, the J end by 3 bases, with 10 bases between. The CDR3 spans 14 residues. The CDR3 region has the DNA TGTGCCAGCAGCTTGGAAAGGGGCAACTACGAGCAGTACTTC. It translates to CASSLERGNYEQYF.

V is TRBV5-4 and J is TRBJ2-1, with 9 positions matching TRBD2. The CDR3 totals 16 residues. From germline, CDR1 is SGHNT and CDR2 YYREEE (reference sequence). With 4 bases clipped from V and 3 bases from J, the junction kept 8 bases outside the gene matches. CDR3 sequence: CASSIKAGGGYNEQFF. The CDR3 DNA is TGTGCCAGCAGCATAAAAGCGGGAGGAGGCTACAATGAGCAGTTCTTC.